The rows below give T cell receptor beta chains drawn from one sample of a study of neoadjuvant anti-PD-1 for oral cavity cancer. Sequencing was performed with immunoSEQ multiplex PCR; in TCRdb, only in-frame clones are kept and a portion is missing. The data show just over 7,000 clones, 76% seen once. The sample consisted of PBMCs, taken before nivolumab (anti-PD-1) treatment. Source of these receptors: a person between 35 and 79 years old with oral cavity squamous cell carcinoma. CDR3s include the opening cysteine and the closing phenylalanine or tryptophan. D genes are given only for firm matches. Size is omitted from some rows. Given values are once, few, many or a class for expanded clones.

d_call | j_call | clone_size | v_call | cdr3_aa | cdr3_nt
TRBD1 | TRBJ1-4 | - | TRBV5-8 | CASSLVQGNEKLFF | TGTGCCAGCAGCTTGGTACAGGGGAATGAAAAACTGTTTTTT
- | TRBJ1-1 | once | TRBV7-9 | CASSLGAGNTEAFF | TGTGCCAGCAGCCTAGGGGCGGGGAACACTGAAGCTTTCTTT
TRBD2 | TRBJ2-1 | - | TRBV5-4 | CASSPQPPSGGNEQFF | TGTGCCAGCAGCCCCCAACCCCCTAGCGGGGGGAATGAGCAGTTCTTC
- | TRBJ1-3 | few | TRBV5-4 | CASQDSSGNTIYF | TGTGCCAGTCAGGACAGCTCTGGAAACACCATATATTTT
TRBD2 | TRBJ2-1 | - | TRBV7-9 | CASSLQRGGLNEQFF | TGTGCCAGCAGCTTACAGCGGGGGGGCCTCAATGAGCAGTTCTTC
- | TRBJ2-6 | - | TRBV30 | CAWQLLSSGANVLTF | TGTGCCTGGCAACTTCTTTCCTCTGGGGCCAACGTCCTGACTTTC
- | TRBJ2-2 | few | TRBV19 | CATLGENTGELFF | TGTGCCACCCTCGGAGAGAACACCGGGGAGCTGTTTTTT
- | TRBJ1-1 | - | TRBV5-4 | CASSLEDGGPFNTEAFF | TGTGCCAGCAGCTTGGAGGACGGGGGGCCCTTTAACACTGAAGCTTTCTTT
- | TRBJ1-4 | - | TRBV7-8 | CASSLTGAANEKLFF | TGTGCCAGCAGCTTAACTGGGGCCGCTAATGAAAAACTGTTTTTT
- | TRBJ2-3 | - | TRBV5-6 | CASSLEAPPDTQYF | TGTGCCAGCAGCCTCGAAGCCCCGCCAGATACGCAGTATTTT
TRBD1 | TRBJ1-2 | - | TRBV29-1 | CSATTGTSYGYTF | TGCAGCGCTACGACAGGGACCTCCTATGGCTACACCTTC
TRBD1 | TRBJ2-7 | - | TRBV7-8 | CASSYRDRDGEQYF | TGTGCCAGCAGCTACCGGGACAGGGATGGGGAGCAGTACTTC
TRBD1 | TRBJ1-6 | - | TRBV10-3 | CAISETTGVNSPLHF | TGTGCCATCAGTGAGACGACAGGGGTTAATTCACCCCTCCACTTT
- | TRBJ1-6 | - | TRBV28 | CASSPLTEGDPHNSPLHF | TGTGCCAGCAGTCCCCTAACCGAAGGGGACCCTCATAATTCACCCCTCCACTTT
TRBD1 | TRBJ2-2 | once | TRBV15 | CATSREDRGSKGGELFF | TGTGCCACCAGCAGAGAGGACAGGGGGTCGAAAGGAGGGGAGCTGTTTTTT
TRBD1 | TRBJ2-7 | - | TRBV29-1 | CSVEEGQGTYEQYF | TGCAGCGTTGAAGAAGGACAGGGCACCTACGAGCAGTACTTC
- | TRBJ2-2 | - | TRBV11-3 | CASSSPTGELFF | TGTGCCAGCAGCTCTCCGACCGGGGAGCTGTTTTTT
- | TRBJ2-5 | once | TRBV19 | CASSKGRPSQETQYF | TGTGCCAGTAGTAAGGGGCGTCCGAGCCAAGAGACCCAGTACTTC
- | TRBJ1-2 | - | TRBV28 | CASSADIYGYTF | TGTGCCAGCAGTGCCGACATCTATGGCTACACCTTC
TRBD1 | TRBJ1-1 | - | TRBV6-6 | CASSGTGDRTEAFF | TGTGCCAGCAGTGGAACAGGGGACCGCACTGAAGCTTTCTTT
- | TRBJ2-3 | - | TRBV5-6 | CASSLSMGPRTQYF | TGTGCCAGCAGCTTGAGTATGGGCCCCCGCACGCAGTATTTT
- | TRBJ1-1 | - | TRBV19 | CASSTTRKTEAFF | TGTGCCAGTAGTACGACAAGAAAGACTGAAGCTTTCTTT
- | TRBJ2-7 | - | TRBV6-5 | CAISAGAGYEQYF | TGTGCCATCAGTGCAGGGGCTGGCTACGAGCAGTACTTC
- | TRBJ1-6 | - | TRBV5-6 | CASSADGERSPLHF | TGTGCCAGCAGCGCCGACGGGGAGAGGTCACCCCTCCACTTT
- | TRBJ1-1 | - | TRBV18 | CASSAQGANTEAFF | TGTGCCAGCTCAGCACAGGGCGCGAACACTGAAGCTTTCTTT
- | TRBJ2-1 | - | TRBV11-2 | CASSPGTAGYNEQFF | TGTGCCAGCAGCCCGGGGACTGCAGGCTACAATGAGCAGTTCTTC
- | TRBJ2-6 | - | TRBV4-3 | CASSQNEVSGANVLTF | TGCGCCAGCAGCCAGAATGAGGTATCTGGGGCCAACGTCCTGACTTTC
- | TRBJ1-6 | - | TRBV19 | CASSIGGEYNSPLHF | TGTGCCAGTAGTATAGGGGGCGAGTATAATTCACCCCTCCACTTT
- | TRBJ1-1 | - | TRBV6-1 | CASTPGFMNTEAFF | TGTGCCAGCACCCCGGGATTTATGAACACTGAAGCTTTCTTT
TRBD2 | TRBJ2-2 | - | TRBV5-4 | CASSPGGGNTGELFF | TGTGCCAGCAGCCCGGGGGGGGGAAACACCGGGGAGCTGTTTTTT
- | TRBJ1-1 | few | TRBV6-1 | CASSEALGQPYTEAFF | TGTGCCAGCAGTGAAGCGCTTGGACAACCTTACACTGAAGCTTTCTTT
- | TRBJ2-7 | - | TRBV7-2 | CASSLDRQPSYEQYF | TGTGCCAGCAGCCTAGACCGGCAACCATCCTACGAGCAGTACTTC
- | TRBJ2-3 | - | TRBV5-4 | CASSLGGSTGTDTQYF | TGTGCCAGCAGCTTGGGGGGATCAACAGGCACAGATACGCAGTATTTT
TRBD2 | TRBJ2-3 | - | TRBV19 | CASSIFGGGADTQYF | TGTGCCAGTAGTATATTCGGGGGAGGGGCAGATACGCAGTATTTT
- | TRBJ2-3 | - | TRBV10-3 | CAISGAGTDTQYF | TGTGCCATCTCGGGGGCCGGCACAGATACGCAGTATTTT